This TCR beta chain was obtained from a study of T cell changes during pregnancy in multiple sclerosis. Using immunoSEQ multiplex PCR, the repertoire was profiled, and TCRdb retains in-frame clones only, with some absent. Of some 59,000 clones in the sample, less than 95% were seen once. This sequence originates from a female donor in good health, enrolled as a control in a pregnancy study. The sample consisted of peripheral blood, taken in the third trimester of pregnancy.

The CDR3 DNA reads TGTGCCTGGAGGCTCATTGGAGGAGTGGGCTACACCTTC. This encodes CAWRLIGGVGYTF. The chain is built from TRBV30 and TRBJ1-2; D uncertain. Germline values: CDR1 GTSNPN, CDR2 SVGIG (reference sequence). This CDR3 is 13 amino acids long. V was pared by 3 bases and J by 8 bases, with 16 bases between.